This record concerns one T cell receptor beta chain sequence. Its antigen remains unknown. The data are from a study of lymphopenia after photon versus proton radiotherapy. Regarding the study as a whole: Oligoclonal CD8+ Temra expansion after nadir drove photon patients' diversity drop. Under photons, naive T cells and diversity fell while effector/memory populations rose.

Clones were read by immunoSEQ multiplex PCR, and TCRdb kept only the in-frame ones, dropping some. This sample has 50,000 to 60,000 clones; more than 85% occur once, and the top ten carry roughly 17%. V was shortened by 1 base and J by 6 bases, with 16 bases between the two germline ends. Germline-derived CDR1 and CDR2 are LNHDA and SQIVND (reference sequence). The CDR3 length is 16 residues. V gene TRBV19 combines with J gene TRBJ1-5; possibly TRBD1 for D (5 bases). The receptor's source is a woman aged 40 to 50 with cholangiocarcinoma. This sample comprised peripheral blood, obtained from a patient treated with photon-based radiotherapy. The CDR3 region has the DNA TGTGCCAGTAGTATAGGCGTCTCAACCGGGGGTCAGCCCCAGCATTTT. Its protein product is CASSIGVSTGGQPQHF. Full variable domain (outside the CDR3, taken from reference TRBV19 and TRBJ1-5): DGGITQSPKYLFRKEGQNVTLSCEQNLNHDAMYWYRQDPGQGLRLIYYSQIVNDFQKGDIAEGYSVSREKKESFPLTVTSAQKNPTAFYLCASSIGVSTGGQPQHFGDGTRLSIL.